This TCR beta chain is drawn from a study of T cell responses to AZD1222 COVID-19 vaccine. About the study: Investigators merged groups given second doses at roughly 4 or roughly 12 weeks.

Clones were read by immunoSEQ multiplex PCR, and TCRdb kept only the in-frame ones, dropping some. The repertoire holds about 130,000 clones, with approximately 88% as singletons. The sample consisted of peripheral blood, taken on day 0 of AZD1222 vaccination. The source is an adult in good health.

CDR3 nucleotides: TGTGCCAGCAGCTTGGCAGGCGGGGCTAACTATGGCTACACCTTC. Protein product: CASSLAGGANYGYTF. The gene calls are TRBV5-6 and TRBJ1-2; D not resolved. Germline values: CDR1 SGHDT, CDR2 YYEEEE. Trimming shortened V by 0 bases and J by 0 bases, and 9 bases separated the two germline ends. There are 15 residues in the CDR3. The full variable domain, with the rest looked up from reference TRBV5-6 and TRBJ1-2, is DAGVTQSPTHLIKTRGQQVTLRCSPKSGHDTVSWYQQALGQGPQFIFQYYEEEERQRGNFPDRFSGHQFPNYSSELNVNALLLGDSALYLCASSLAGGANYGYTFGSGTRLTVV.